Sequencing of this T cell receptor beta chain was carried out in a study of CD8+ T cells in alopecia areata. General observations from the study: Clonality was higher in lesional than normal scalp, especially in alopecia totalis/universalis.

Comment on this clone: Antigen unknown.

Sampling of alopecia areata patients yielded lesional scalp punch biopsies as well as peripheral blood. From PBMCs, CD4+ and CD8+ T cells were sorted. V lost 3 bases and J lost 8, with 8 bases in between. Germline lookup yields CDR1 MGHDK and CDR2 SYGVNS. The CDR3 has 12 amino acids. cDNA serving as the sequencing template came from extracted, reverse transcribed RNA. Libraries were prepared by immunoSEQ multiplex PCR; TCRdb keeps only in-frame clonotypes and omits some of them. The data contain 150,000 to 180,000 clones, around half of them singletons. The starting material was CD8+ T cells sorted from blood, obtained at week 0. This sequence joins TRBV25-1 and TRBJ2-1; D is ambiguous. This clonotype originated in a human donor with alopecia areata. As DNA, the CDR3 is TGTGCCAGCAGTGACGGGTTCCATGAGCAGTTCTTC. This gives the protein CASSDGFHEQFF.